This passage covers 27 T cell receptor beta chains from one sample sequenced in a study of T cell changes during pregnancy in multiple sclerosis. Profiled with immunoSEQ multiplex PCR; TCRdb holds only in-frame clones, not every one. The sample holds around 99,000 clones; around 92% are singletons and the top ten take under 3%. This specimen was peripheral blood, taken in the first trimester of pregnancy. These TCRs come from a female donor with multiple sclerosis, enrolled in a pregnancy study.

This chain joins TRBV6-5 and TRBJ2-7, with TRBD2 matching 14 bases. This CDR3 region has 16 residues. The V and J ends lost 2 bases and 5 bases, in that order; junction bases with no gene match: 5. Germline V gene lookup returns CDR1 MNHEY and CDR2 SVGAGI. CDR3 nucleotide sequence: TGTGCCAGCAGTTACATAGGGACTAGCGGGAGCAACGAGCAGTACTTC. As protein: CASSYIGTSGSNEQYF.

This chain joins TRBV19 and TRBJ1-1; no definite D call. Germline V gives CDR1 LNHDA, CDR2 SQIVND (reference sequence). V was clipped by 2 bases and J by 4 bases, with 11 bases between them. This CDR3 comprises 14 residues. DNA for the CDR3: TGTGCCAGTAGTATACATACAGCGGGCACTGAAGCTTTCTTT. It encodes CASSIHTAGTEAFF.

The chain is built from TRBV6-5 and TRBJ1-1; a possible D gene is TRBD1 (5 bases). Trimming removed 6 bases from V and 10 bases from J, with 18 bases in between. Germline CDR1 reads MNHEY; CDR2 reads SVGAGI. The CDR3 has 13 residues. For the CDR3, the DNA is TGTGCCAGCAGCCCCCTCGGCCTGGGGGGAGCTTTCTTT. Its translation is CASSPLGLGGAFF.

The chain employs TRBV27 and TRBJ2-5; 13 positions match TRBD2. The CDR3 sequence is 16 residues long. The germline gives CDR1 MNHEY, CDR2 SMNVEV (reference sequence). The V and J ends lost 5 bases and 2 bases, in that order; junction bases with no gene match: 5. The CDR3 reads CASSPRLAGGQETQYF. CDR3 coding DNA: TGTGCCAGCAGTCCCAGACTAGCGGGAGGTCAAGAGACCCAGTACTTC.

This clone was observed a single time. The chain combines TRBV2 with TRBJ2-7, with TRBD1 identical over 8 bases. The CDR3 spans 15 residues. The V gene's germline CDR1 is SNHLY and CDR2 FYNNEI. The trim removed 4 bases at V and 4 bases at J, leaving 9 bases unmatched. The CDR3 DNA is TGTGCCAGCAGTGGCCCCGGACAGGGCGTGTACGAGCAGTACTTC. This encodes CASSGPGQGVYEQYF. The full variable domain, completed using reference TRBV2 and TRBJ2-7, is EPEVTQTPSHQVTQMGQEVILRCVPISNHLYFYWYRQILGQKVEFLVSFYNNEISEKSEIFDDQFSVERPDGSNFTLKIRSTKLEDSAMYFCASSGPGQGVYEQYFGPGTRLTVT.

For the CDR3, the DNA is TGTGCCAGCTCACCAATTCTTTCCGGACAGGGACCACTAGGCGAGCAGTACTTC. Protein sequence: CASSPILSGQGPLGEQYF. The genes are TRBV18 and TRBJ2-7; 8 bases fit TRBD1. V dropped 2 bases and J dropped 6; count of bases not matched to a gene: 18. CDR3 size: 18 residues. Germline V gene sequence: CDR1 KGHSH, CDR2 LQKENI.

The CDR3 reads CASSVGLAGHEQYF. DNA of the CDR3: TGTGCCAGCAGCGTCGGACTAGCGGGGCACGAGCAGTACTTC. This rearrangement joins TRBV9 to TRBJ2-7, with TRBD2 matching over 12 bases. This CDR3 is built from 14 residues. V was clipped by 2 bases and J by 5 bases; unmatched bases: 2. Germline V CDR1 and CDR2: SGDLS, YYNGEE.

This chain joins TRBV11-2 and TRBJ1-5; D might be TRBD1 (6 bases). CDR3 length: 14 residues. The V gene's germline CDR1 is SGHAT and CDR2 FQNNGV. The V and J ends lost 1 base and 6 bases respectively, with 10 bases between them. CDR3 sequence: CASSLAGGGQPQHF. In DNA form, the CDR3 reads TGTGCCAGCAGCTTAGCGGGAGGGGGTCAGCCCCAGCATTTT.

The chain combines TRBV7-9 with TRBJ2-1; D is undetermined. Trimming took off 3 bases at V and 7 bases at J, with 4 bases between the two ends. CDR1 is SEHNR, CDR2 FQNEAQ, per germline (reference sequence). This CDR3 has 11 residues. The CDR3 protein is CASSFGNEQFF. The DNA of the CDR3 is TGTGCCAGCAGCTTCGGGAATGAGCAGTTCTTC.

The chain links TRBV7-6 to TRBJ2-1, with 7 bases that match TRBD2. V gave up 5 bases and J gave up 10 bases; unmatched junction bases: 20. Germline assignment: CDR1 SGHVS and CDR2 FNYEAQ. The CDR3 length is 17 residues. The CDR3 here is CASSPRSRGDQAGEQFF. CDR3 nucleotides: TGTGCCAGCAGCCCTAGGAGTCGGGGGGATCAAGCGGGAGAGCAGTTCTTC.

This chain uses TRBV21-1 with TRBJ1-3. TRBV21-1 is assigned pseudogene status. The CDR3 runs 13 residues. The CDR3 bases are TGTGCCAGCAGCAAAGGGAGGGGAAACACCATATATTTT. This gives the protein CASSKGRGNTIYF.

CDR3 sequence reads: CASRLAGKYEQYF. CDR3 nucleotides: TGTGCCAGTAGACTAGCGGGAAAGTACGAGCAGTACTTC. The chain joins TRBV28 to TRBJ2-7; 11 nucleotides match TRBD2. J lost 4 bases, V lost 9 bases, and 5 bases had no gene match. The germline V gene encodes CDR1 MDHEN and CDR2 SYDVKM. The CDR3 spans 13 residues.

This rearrangement joins TRBV7-9 to TRBJ2-7, with 8 bases lining up with TRBD2. Looked up from germline, CDR1 is SEHNR and CDR2 is FQNEAQ (reference sequence). The CDR3 has 14 residues. V dropped 2 bases and J dropped 3; count of bases not matched to a gene: 3. In DNA form, the CDR3 reads TGTGCCAGCAGCTTATTCGGGGGGGTCTACGAGCAGTACTTC. Protein product: CASSLFGGVYEQYF.

A single count supports this clone. The CDR3 DNA sequence: TGTGCCAGCAGCGTGTACAGCGGGAATGAGCAGTTCTTC. Protein: CASSVYSGNEQFF. The chain recombines TRBV9 with TRBJ2-1; D might be TRBD2 (6 bases). The germline V gene has CDR1 SGDLS and CDR2 YYNGEE. Deletions cut 2 bases from V and 7 bases from J, with 10 bases between. The CDR3 covers 13 residues. Full variable domain (missing parts from reference TRBV9 and TRBJ2-1): DSGVTQTPKHLITATGQRVTLRCSPRSGDLSVYWYQQSLDQGLQFLIQYYNGEERAKGNILERFSAQQFPDLHSELNLSSLELGDSALYFCASSVYSGNEQFFGPGTRLTVL.

The rearrangement links TRBV10-3 to TRBJ2-2; 16 bases are a match to TRBD2. Germline V CDR1 and CDR2: ENHRY, SYGVKD. The CDR3 totals 18 residues. V shed 6 bases and J 4 bases; nucleotides not matched to a gene: 8. The CDR3 region is CAIRAGLAGGPSTGELFF. DNA of the CDR3: TGTGCCATCAGGGCGGGACTAGCGGGAGGGCCGAGCACCGGGGAGCTGTTTTTT.

Notes on this clone: The same CDR3 arises from other DNA sequences in this sample as well. Here the CDR3 reads CASSLGLVSTDTQYF. The CDR3 nucleotides read TGTGCCAGCAGCCTCGGACTCGTCAGCACAGATACGCAGTATTTT. The chain couples TRBV7-2 to TRBJ2-3, with a weak D call TRBD2 (5 bases). V was trimmed by 5 bases and J by 0 bases, leaving 12 bases between them. CDR1 and CDR2 (germline): SGHTA, FQGNSA. CDR3 size: 15 residues.

The V and J genes are TRBV7-2 and TRBJ2-7; TRBD2 aligns across 7 bases. The CDR3 extends over 14 amino acids. CDR1 is SGHTA, CDR2 FQGNSA, per germline. V lost 2 bases and J lost 3; bases outside the gene matches: 4. For the CDR3, the DNA is TGTGCCAGCAGCTTACGGGGCGGGAGCTACGAGCAGTACTTC. Protein sequence: CASSLRGGSYEQYF.

V usage is TRBV18 and J usage is TRBJ1-3; 7 positions match TRBD1. V was pared by 3 bases and J by 4 bases, with 6 bases of the junction left unmatched. The CDR3 has 15 residues. Germline-derived CDR1 and CDR2 are KGHSH and LQKENI. The DNA of the CDR3 is TGTGCCAGCTCACCTAACAGGGGCCTCGGAAACACCATATATTTT. This translates into CASSPNRGLGNTIYF.

The chain employs TRBV7-9 and TRBJ1-5; 7 bases are shared with TRBD1. The CDR3 length is 15 residues. The V gene's germline CDR1 is SEHNR and CDR2 FQNEAQ (reference sequence). Trimming cost V 2 bases and J 5 bases; bases outside gene matches: 6. DNA of the CDR3: TGTGCCAGCAGCTTATTGGGTGACAGGGATCAGCCCCAGCATTTT. Translating it yields CASSLLGDRDQPQHF. Full variable domain (missing parts from reference TRBV7-9 and TRBJ1-5): DTGVSQNPRHKITKRGQNVTFRCDPISEHNRLYWYRQTLGQGPEFLTYFQNEAQLEKSRLLSDRFSAERPKGSFSTLEIQRTEQGDSAMYLCASSLLGDRDQPQHFGDGTRLSIL.

This chain uses TRBV5-6 with TRBJ2-3, with 8 bases fitting TRBD2. Germline lookup yields CDR1 SGHDT and CDR2 YYEEEE. Germline trimming cut 4 bases from V and 2 bases from J; bases unmatched to any gene: 3. This CDR3 is 14 amino acids long. CDR3 coding DNA: TGTGCCAGCAGCCTGGGACTAGACACAGATACGCAGTATTTT. Protein product: CASSLGLDTDTQYF. The entire variable domain, with the rest obtained from reference TRBV5-6 and TRBJ2-3, is as follows: DAGVTQSPTHLIKTRGQQVTLRCSPKSGHDTVSWYQQALGQGPQFIFQYYEEEERQRGNFPDRFSGHQFPNYSSELNVNALLLGDSALYLCASSLGLDTDTQYFGPGTRLTVL.

CDR3 bases: TGTGCCAGCAGCTTAAGACCGCGGACAGGGGCCGACAATGAGCAGTTCTTC. This sequence encodes CASSLRPRTGADNEQFF. V usage is TRBV7-9 and J usage is TRBJ2-1, with 9 bases lining up with TRBD1. This CDR3 is built from 17 residues. The germline CDR1 and CDR2 sequences are SEHNR and FQNEAQ (reference sequence). The V segment lost 2 bases and the J segment 5 bases; nucleotides outside the gene matches: 10.

The rearrangement uses TRBV29-1 and TRBJ2-4; TRBD1 matches at 10 bases. The CDR3 contains 13 residues. The germline CDR1 and CDR2 sequences are SQVTM and ANQGSEA. V was clipped by 6 bases and J by 9 bases; unmatched bases: 8. CDR3 coding DNA: TGCAGCGTCGGTCGCGGACAGGGGGGCATTCAGTACTTC. Its translation is CSVGRGQGGIQYF.

The chain carries TRBV5-1 and TRBJ2-7; 8 nucleotides match TRBD2. The germline CDR1 and CDR2 sequences are SGHRS and YFSETQ. CDR3 size: 14 residues. J lost 2 bases, V lost 3 bases, and 4 bases had no gene match. The CDR3 nucleotides are TGCGCCAGCAGCTCCGGACTAGCAGCCTACGAGCAGTACTTC. Its translation is CASSSGLAAYEQYF.

This clone was detected a few times. CDR3 in DNA: TGCGCCAGCAGCGTCGGACAGGGGGAAAAACTGTTTTTT. Protein sequence: CASSVGQGEKLFF. This chain links TRBV5-1 with TRBJ1-4; 9 bases are shared with TRBD1. Trimming at V came to 4 bases and at J to 8 bases, leaving 3 bases not matched to a gene. CDR3 length: 13 residues. Germline V lookup: CDR1 SGHRS, CDR2 YFSETQ.

The chain uses TRBV6-5 and TRBJ2-1, with 13 bases aligning to TRBD2. CDR1 is MNHEY, CDR2 SVGAGI, per germline. This CDR3 contains 16 residues. The ends lost 2 bases at V and 9 bases at J; junction bases unmatched: 7. For the CDR3, the DNA is TGTGCCAGCAGTTACGCATGGACTAGCGGGAGAGTTGAGCAGTTCTTC. Translated: CASSYAWTSGRVEQFF.

The chain is built from TRBV7-2 and TRBJ1-1, with TRBD1 as a possible D gene (6 bases). The CDR3 loop spans 17 amino acids. The V end was cut by 1 base, the J end by 0 bases, with 15 bases between. Germline CDR1 SGHTA, CDR2 FQGNSA. The CDR3 nucleotides are TGTGCCAGCAGCTTAGTCGTAGGGGGATTTATGAACACTGAAGCTTTCTTT. Translated: CASSLVVGGFMNTEAFF.

The V call is TRBV13, the J call TRBJ2-7; TRBD2 agrees at 12 bases. Germline CDR1 PRHDT, CDR2 FYEKMQ (reference sequence). The J segment lost 4 bases and the V segment lost 4 bases, leaving 8 bases of the junction unmatched. This CDR3 has 16 residues. CDR3 DNA: TGTGCCAGCAGCTGGCTTCTAGCGGGAGGGCAATACGAGCAGTACTTC. Its protein product is CASSWLLAGGQYEQYF.